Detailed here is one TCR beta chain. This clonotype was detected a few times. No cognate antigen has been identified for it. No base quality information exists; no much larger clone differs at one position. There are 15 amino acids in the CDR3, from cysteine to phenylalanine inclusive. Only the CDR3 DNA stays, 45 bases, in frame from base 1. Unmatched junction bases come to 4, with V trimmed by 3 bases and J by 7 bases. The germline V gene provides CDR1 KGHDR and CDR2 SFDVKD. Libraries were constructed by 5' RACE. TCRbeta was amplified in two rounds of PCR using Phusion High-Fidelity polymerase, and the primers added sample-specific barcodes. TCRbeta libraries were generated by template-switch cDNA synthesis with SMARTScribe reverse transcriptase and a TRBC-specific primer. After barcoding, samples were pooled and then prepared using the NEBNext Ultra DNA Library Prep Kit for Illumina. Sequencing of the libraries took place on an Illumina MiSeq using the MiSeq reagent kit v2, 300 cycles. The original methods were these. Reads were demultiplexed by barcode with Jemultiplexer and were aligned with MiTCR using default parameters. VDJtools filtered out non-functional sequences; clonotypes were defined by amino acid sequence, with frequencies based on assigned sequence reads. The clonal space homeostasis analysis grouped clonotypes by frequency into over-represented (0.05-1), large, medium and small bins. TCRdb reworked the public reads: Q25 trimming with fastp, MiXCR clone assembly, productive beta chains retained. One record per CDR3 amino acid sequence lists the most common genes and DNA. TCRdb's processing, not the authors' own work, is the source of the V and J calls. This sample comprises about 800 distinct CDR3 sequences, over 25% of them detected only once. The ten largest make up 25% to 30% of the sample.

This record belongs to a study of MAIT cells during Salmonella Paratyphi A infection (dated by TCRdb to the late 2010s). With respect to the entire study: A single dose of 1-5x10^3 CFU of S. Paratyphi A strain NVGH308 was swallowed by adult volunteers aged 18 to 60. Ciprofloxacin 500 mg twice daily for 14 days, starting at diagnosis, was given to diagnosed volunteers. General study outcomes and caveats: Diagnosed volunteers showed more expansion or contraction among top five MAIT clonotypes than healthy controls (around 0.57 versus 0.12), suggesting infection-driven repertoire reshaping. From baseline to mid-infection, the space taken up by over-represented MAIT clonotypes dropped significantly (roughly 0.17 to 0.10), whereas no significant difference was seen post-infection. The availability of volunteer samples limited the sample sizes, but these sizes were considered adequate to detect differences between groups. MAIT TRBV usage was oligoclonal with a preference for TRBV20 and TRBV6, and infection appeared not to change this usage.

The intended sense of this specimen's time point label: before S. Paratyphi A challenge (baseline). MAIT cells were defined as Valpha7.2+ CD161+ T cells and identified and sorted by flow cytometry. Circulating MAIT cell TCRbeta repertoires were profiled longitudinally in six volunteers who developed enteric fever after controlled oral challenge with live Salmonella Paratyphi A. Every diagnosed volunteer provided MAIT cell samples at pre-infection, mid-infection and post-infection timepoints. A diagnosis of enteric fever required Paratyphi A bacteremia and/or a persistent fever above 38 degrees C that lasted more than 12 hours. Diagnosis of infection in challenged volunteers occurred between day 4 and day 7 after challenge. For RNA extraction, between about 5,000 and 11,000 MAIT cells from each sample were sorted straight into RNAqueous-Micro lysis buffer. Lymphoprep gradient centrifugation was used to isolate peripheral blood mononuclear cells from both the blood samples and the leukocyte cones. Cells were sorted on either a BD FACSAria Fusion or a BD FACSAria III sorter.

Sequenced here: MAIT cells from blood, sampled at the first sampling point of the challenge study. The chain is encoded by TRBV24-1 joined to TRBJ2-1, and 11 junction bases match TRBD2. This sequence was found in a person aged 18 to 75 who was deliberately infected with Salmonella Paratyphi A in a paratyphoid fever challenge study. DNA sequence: TGTGCCACCAGTGATCCCACTAGCGGGAGTAATGAGCAGTTCTTC. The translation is CATSDPTSGSNEQFF.